The 9 T cell receptor beta chains reported below all come from one sample, sequenced in a study of CDR3 diversity in severe acne (dated by TCRdb to the late 2010s). To prepare the library, PCR was applied. Instrument on record: Illumina HiSeq 2000. The raw public data were reprocessed by TCRdb itself: fastp quality trimming at Q25, MiXCR clonotype calling, in-frame beta chains only. Every distinct CDR3 protein forms one entry, paired with its most common genes and DNA. For this sample the table gives roughly 81,000 distinct CDR3 sequences, of which about half were detected only once. The ten largest clones represent around a tenth of the sample. The sequenced material came from blood. Every receptor here comes from a male donor in good health, serving as a control.

The chain is built from TRBV12-3 or TRBV12-4 and TRBJ1-6, with no clear D. The CDR3 extends over 20 amino acids. Trimming pared 2 bases from V and 3 bases from J, leaving 23 bases between. CDR3 amino acids: CASSLSRLRRAPHYNSPLHF. CDR3 in DNA: TGTGCCAGCAGTTTAAGTCGTCTCCGACGGGCTCCGCACTATAATTCACCCCTCCACTTT.

This clonotype was recorded at least ten times. V is TRBV27 and J is TRBJ1-6; 8 bases fit TRBD1. Germline values: CDR1 MNHEY, CDR2 SMNVEV (reference sequence). There are 15 residues in the CDR3. V was pared by 6 bases and J by 9 bases, with 10 bases of the junction left unmatched. CDR3 bases: TGTGCCAGCAGCCAGCTACAGGGGGGATCTTCACCCCTCCACTTT. Protein: CASSQLQGGSSPLHF.

A few counts support this clonotype. The chain couples TRBV3-1 to TRBJ1-1; D unclear. Germline V gives CDR1 LGHDT, CDR2 YNNKEL (reference sequence). The CDR3 sequence is 13 residues long. V was pared by 4 bases and J by 2 bases, with 8 bases between. CDR3 residues: CASSPGDNTEAFF. The DNA of the CDR3 is TGTGCCAGCAGCCCGGGAGATAACACTGAAGCTTTCTTT. Supplemented by reference TRBV3-1 and TRBJ1-1, the full variable domain reads DTAVSQTPKYLVTQMGNDKSIKCEQNLGHDTMYWYKQDSKKFLKIMFSYNNKELIINETVPNRFSPKSPDKAHLNLHINSLELGDSAVYFCASSPGDNTEAFFGQGTRLTVV.

Concerning this clonotype: One end of the junction is discordant with germline, which a read error may explain. V and J are TRBV20-1 and TRBJ2-6; D uncertain. Per the germline V gene, CDR1 is DFQATT and CDR2 is SNEGSKA (reference sequence). The CDR3 has 12 residues. Here the CDR3 DNA reads TGCAGTGCTAGAGATTGGGCCAGCCCCTGGGCTTTC. As protein: CSARDWASPWAF.

For the CDR3, the DNA is TGCAGTGCTCACCGACAGGGGTTTAACACTGAAGCTTTCTTT. It specifies CSAHRQGFNTEAFF. The chain is built from TRBV20-1 and TRBJ1-1; 8 bases are shared with TRBD1. This CDR3 is 14 amino acids long. Germline trimming cut 5 bases from V and 2 bases from J; bases unmatched to any gene: 7. Germline loops: CDR1 DFQATT, CDR2 SNEGSKA (reference sequence).

This rearrangement joins TRBV7-6 to TRBJ2-7; TRBD1 aligns across 8 bases. Germline V lookup: CDR1 SGHVS, CDR2 FNYEAQ. The CDR3 contains 14 residues. Trimming took 1 base from V and 6 from J; bases not matched to a gene: 5. CDR3: CASSLVQGALEQYF. In DNA form, the CDR3 reads TGTGCCAGCAGCTTAGTGCAGGGGGCACTCGAGCAGTACTTC. Full variable domain (missing parts from reference TRBV7-6 and TRBJ2-7): GAGVSQSPRYKVTKRGQDVALRCDPISGHVSLYWYRQALGQGPEFLTYFNYEAQQDKSGLPNDRFSAERPEGSISTLTIQRTEQRDSAMYRCASSLVQGALEQYFGPGTRLTVT.

V gene TRBV6-5 combines with J gene TRBJ2-2, with TRBD1 matching over 9 bases. The CDR3 is 13 amino acids. Per the germline V gene, CDR1 is MNHEY and CDR2 is SVGAGI. J gave up 4 bases and V 10 bases, and 4 bases lay outside the gene matches. The CDR3 loop is CATGTGITGELFF. The DNA for the CDR3 is TGTGCCACCGGGACAGGGATCACCGGGGAGCTGTTTTTT.

This clonotype was found many times. The chain combines TRBV18 with TRBJ1-1; possibly TRBD1 for D (5 bases). CDR3 length: 15 amino acids. Germline CDR1 and CDR2: KGHSH and LQKENI. Deletions cut 2 bases from V and 3 bases from J, with 13 bases between. DNA for the CDR3: TGTGCCAGCTCACCATCGGGGGGAGGGGACACTGAAGCTTTCTTT. Translating it yields CASSPSGGGDTEAFF.

This clonotype has just a few counts. The V call is TRBV20-1, the J call TRBJ2-5; tentatively, D is TRBD1 (6 bases). V was cut by 1 base and J by 2 bases, with 20 bases left in between. The CDR3 contains 17 residues. CDR1 and CDR2 from the germline V gene are DFQATT and SNEGSKA (reference sequence). The DNA of the CDR3 is TGCAGTGCTAGAGTGGGGGCTGGGTTTAGTATTCAAGAGACCCAGTACTTC. This codes for CSARVGAGFSIQETQYF.